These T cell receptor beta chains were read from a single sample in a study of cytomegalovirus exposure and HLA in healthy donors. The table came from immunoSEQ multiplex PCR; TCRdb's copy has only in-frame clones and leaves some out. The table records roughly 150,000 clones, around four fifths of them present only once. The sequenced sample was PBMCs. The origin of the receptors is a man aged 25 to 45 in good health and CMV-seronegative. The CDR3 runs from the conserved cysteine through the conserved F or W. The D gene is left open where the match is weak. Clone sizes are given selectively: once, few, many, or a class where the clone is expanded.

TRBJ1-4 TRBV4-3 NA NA TGCGCCAGCAGCCAAGATTTGGGCGTAGCTAATGAAAAACTGTTTTTT CASSQDLGVANEKLFF
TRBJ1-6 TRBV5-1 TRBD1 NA TGCGCCAGCAGCTTGGAGTCAGGGGGAGATTCACCCCTCCACTTT CASSLESGGDSPLHF
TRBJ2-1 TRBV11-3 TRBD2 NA TGTGCCAGCAGCTTCTACCGGACTAGCGGGAGGAATGAGCAGTTCTTC CASSFYRTSGRNEQFF
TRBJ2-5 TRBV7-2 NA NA TGTGCCAGCAGCATCAGACTGGCGGAGACCCAGTACTTC CASSIRLAETQYF
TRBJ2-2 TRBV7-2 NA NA TGTGCCAGCAGCCCCCGCGTTAGGACAACGAACACCGGGGAGCTGTTTTTT CASSPRVRTTNTGELFF
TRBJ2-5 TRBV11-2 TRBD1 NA TGTGCCAGCAGCAAAGCAGGGGGTATTGAGACCCAGTACTTC CASSKAGGIETQYF
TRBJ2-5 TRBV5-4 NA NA TGTGCCAGCAGCCGCACTAGACAAGAGACCCAGTACTTC CASSRTRQETQYF
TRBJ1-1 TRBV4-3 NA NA TGCGCCAGCAGCCAAGTACAGTTTGGGGGGACTGAAGCTTTCTTT CASSQVQFGGTEAFF
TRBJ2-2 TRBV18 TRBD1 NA TGTGCCAGCTCTCGGGACAGGGGGCTTGGCGGGGAGCTGTTTTTT CASSRDRGLGGELFF
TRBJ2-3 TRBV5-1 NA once TGCGCCAGCAGCTTGGGGGCGCAGGCAGCCACAGATACGCAGTATTTT CASSLGAQAATDTQYF
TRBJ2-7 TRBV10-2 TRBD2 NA TGCGCCAGCAGCCGACTAGCGGAAAGCTCCTACGAGCAGTACTTC CASSRLAESSYEQYF
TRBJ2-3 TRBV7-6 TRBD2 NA TGTGCCAGCAGCTTGACTAGCGGTCAGGATACGCAGTATTTT CASSLTSGQDTQYF
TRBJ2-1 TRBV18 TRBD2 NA TGTGCCAGCTCACGTCGGACTAGCGACAATGAGCAGTTCTTC CASSRRTSDNEQFF
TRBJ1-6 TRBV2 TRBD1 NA TGTGCCAGCAGTGCTCGACAGGGGCAGTCACCCCTCCACTTT CASSARQGQSPLHF
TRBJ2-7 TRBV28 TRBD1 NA TGTGCCAGCAGTTTCACAGGGGGCTTATCCTACGAGCAGTACTTC CASSFTGGLSYEQYF
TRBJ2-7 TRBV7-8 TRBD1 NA TGTGCCAGCAGCTTGCTGGGGACAGGGGGGTACGAGCAGTACTTC CASSLLGTGGYEQYF
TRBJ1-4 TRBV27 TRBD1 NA TGTGCCAGCAGTTTATCGAGGGGACAGGGGCGAACTAATGAAAAACTGTTTTTT CASSLSRGQGRTNEKLFF
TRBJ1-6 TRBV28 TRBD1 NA TGTGCCAGCAGTATAACAGGGGGGACCTATAATTCACCCCTCCACTTT CASSITGGTYNSPLHF
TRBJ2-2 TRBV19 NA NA TGTGCCAGTAGTATTGCGACAGGGAACACCGGGGAGCTGTTTTTT CASSIATGNTGELFF
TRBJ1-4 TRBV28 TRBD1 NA TGTGCCAGCAGTAACGGACAGGGGGGGGTTGAAAAACTGTTTTTT CASSNGQGGVEKLFF
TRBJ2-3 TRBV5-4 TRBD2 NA TGTGCCAGCAAAAATCTAGCGGGAGCCAACACAGATACGCAGTATTTT CASKNLAGANTDTQYF
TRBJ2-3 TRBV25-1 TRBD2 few TGTGCCAGCAGTAAGCGCGGGAGGGACACAGATACGCAGTATTTT CASSKRGRDTDTQYF
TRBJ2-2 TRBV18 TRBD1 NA TGTGCCAGCTCACCCGGGACAGACACCGGGGAGCTGTTTTTT CASSPGTDTGELFF
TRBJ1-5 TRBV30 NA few TGTGCCTGGAGTGTAGACCGGGTTCAGCCCCAGCATTTT CAWSVDRVQPQHF
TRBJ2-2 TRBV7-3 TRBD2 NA TGTGCCAGCAGCTTAAGTGGGACTAGCGGGAGTGCCGGGGAGCTGTTTTTT CASSLSGTSGSAGELFF
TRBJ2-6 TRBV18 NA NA TGTGCCAGCTCGAGGGGGGGGGCCTCCTCTGGGGCCAACGTCCTGACTTTC CASSRGGASSGANVLTF
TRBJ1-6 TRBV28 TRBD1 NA TGTGCCAGCAGCCCGCCCCGACAGGGAAGCTCCTATAATTCACCCCTCCACTTT CASSPPRQGSSYNSPLHF
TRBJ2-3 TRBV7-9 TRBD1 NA TGTTCCAGCAGCTTGGGACAGGATAGCACAGATACGCAGTATTTT CSSSLGQDSTDTQYF
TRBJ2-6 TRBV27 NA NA TGTGCCAGCAGTTATATTACAGGGCCCGGGGCCAACGTCCTGACTTTC CASSYITGPGANVLTF
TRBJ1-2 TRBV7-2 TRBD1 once TGTGCCAGCAGCTCTAATCCGGGACAGACCTATGGCTACACCTTC CASSSNPGQTYGYTF
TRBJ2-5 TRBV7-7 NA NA TGTGCTAGCAGCCTCGGACAGTACCAAGAGACCCAGTACTTC CASSLGQYQETQYF
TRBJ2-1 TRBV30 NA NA TGTGCCTGGAGTACACTCAGGGGAATCCCCTACAATGAGCAGTTCTTC CAWSTLRGIPYNEQFF
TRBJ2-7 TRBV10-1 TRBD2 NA TGCGCCAGCAGTGATTGGTCTAGCGGGGGATACGAGCAGTACTTC CASSDWSSGGYEQYF
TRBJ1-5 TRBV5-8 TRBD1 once TGTGCCAGCAGCTTCGGGACAGGGGGCAACCAGCCCCAGCATTTT CASSFGTGGNQPQHF
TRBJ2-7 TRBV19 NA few TGTGCCAGTAGTACAGGGTTCCAGGGGAACGAGCAGTACTTC CASSTGFQGNEQYF
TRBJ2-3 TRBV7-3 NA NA TGTGCCAGCAGCTTAACTGGTGGGACTAGCACAGATACGCAGTATTTT CASSLTGGTSTDTQYF
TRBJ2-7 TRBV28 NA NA TGTGCCAGCAGTTTCGCCAGGTTAAGCTCCTACGAGCAGTACTTC CASSFARLSSYEQYF
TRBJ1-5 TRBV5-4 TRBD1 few TGTGCCAGCAGCGCTACAGGGGGGTTGGGCAATCAGCCCCAGCATTTT CASSATGGLGNQPQHF
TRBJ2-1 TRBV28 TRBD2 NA TGTGCCAGCAACCTAGCGGGGACCTACAATGAGCAGTTCTTC CASNLAGTYNEQFF
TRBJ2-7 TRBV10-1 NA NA TGCGCCAGCAGTGATCGGGACACGTCCTACGAGCAGTACTTC CASSDRDTSYEQYF
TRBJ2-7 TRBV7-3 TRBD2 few TGTGCCAGCAGCAGAACTAGCGGGAGCTACGAGCAGTACTTC CASSRTSGSYEQYF
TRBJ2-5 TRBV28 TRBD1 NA TGTGCCAGCAGTCGCCAAGGGACAGTCGGAGAGACCCAGTACTTC CASSRQGTVGETQYF
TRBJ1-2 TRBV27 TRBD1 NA TGTGCCAGCAGTTTAGACAGGGGCTATGGCTACACCTTC CASSLDRGYGYTF
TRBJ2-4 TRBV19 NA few TGTGCCAGTAGTATAGGTGGGGCAAAGGCCAAAAACATTCAGTACTTC CASSIGGAKAKNIQYF
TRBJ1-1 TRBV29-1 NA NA TGCAGCGTTGCGCTGGGGGGTCACACTGAAGCTTTCTTT CSVALGGHTEAFF
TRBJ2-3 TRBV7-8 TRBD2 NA TGTGCCAGCAGCTATCTAGCGGGGGGAGATACGCAGTATTTT CASSYLAGGDTQYF
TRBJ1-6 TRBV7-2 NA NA TGTGCCAGCAGCTTAGTTCTCTCCTCACCCCTCCACTTT CASSLVLSSPLHF
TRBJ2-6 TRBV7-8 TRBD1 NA TGTGCCAGCAGCCCAAGACAGGGTCCTCAGGGGGCCAACGTCCTGACTTTC CASSPRQGPQGANVLTF